Here is one TCR beta chain with its context. Its antigen is currently unknown. TCRdb keeps only in-frame clones here, not all; method: immunoSEQ multiplex PCR. In the table there are 20,000 to 25,000 clones, 69% of which are singletons. These data come from a study of vaccination effects on CD4 cells after COVID-19. CD4+ T cells specific for antigen were expanded with viral peptide pools by the ViraFEST assay before sequencing. Cells that had been cultured for about 10 days were the source of isolated CD4+ T cells. All participants had two doses of either the BNT162b2 or mRNA-1273 vaccine. Cells had half their medium changed to IL-2 medium on days 3 and 7. This CDR3 has 12 residues. V was trimmed by 4 bases and J by 9 bases, leaving 10 bases between them.

The receptor comes from a human donor who received a COVID-19 vaccine. This chain links TRBV12-3 or TRBV12-4 with TRBJ1-5; D is undetermined. The source was CD4+ T cells from PBMCs cultured with SARS-CoV-2 spike peptides, collected after COVID-19 vaccination. The CDR3, as DNA: TGTGCCAGCAGTTCTATGTCCGGGCCCCAGCATTTT. It specifies CASSSMSGPQHF.